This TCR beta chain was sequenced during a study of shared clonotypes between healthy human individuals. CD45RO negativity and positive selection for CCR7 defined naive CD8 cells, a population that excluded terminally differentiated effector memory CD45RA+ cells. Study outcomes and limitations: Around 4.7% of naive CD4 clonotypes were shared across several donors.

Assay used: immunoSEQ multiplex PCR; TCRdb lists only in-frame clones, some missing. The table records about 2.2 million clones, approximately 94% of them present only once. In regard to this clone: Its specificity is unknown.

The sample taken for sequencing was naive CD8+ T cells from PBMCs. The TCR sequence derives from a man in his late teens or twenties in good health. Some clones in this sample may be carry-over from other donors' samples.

CDR3 sequence: CASSVGGWDNNEQFF. CDR3 DNA: TGTGCCAGCAGCGTAGGCGGGTGGGATAACAATGAGCAGTTCTTC. The chain has TRBV9 and TRBJ2-1, with D possibly being TRBD2 (5 bases). CDR1 and CDR2 (germline): SGDLS, YYNGEE. Trimming cost V 0 bases and J 5 bases, with 12 bases left between them. The CDR3 is 15 amino acids. The complete variable domain, with remaining parts taken from reference TRBV9 and TRBJ2-1, reads DSGVTQTPKHLITATGQRVTLRCSPRSGDLSVYWYQQSLDQGLQFLIQYYNGEERAKGNILERFSAQQFPDLHSELNLSSLELGDSALYFCASSVGGWDNNEQFFGPGTRLTVL.